These T cell receptor beta chains were read from a single sample in a study of siplizumab effects on memory and regulatory T cells. TCRdb's table, derived via immunoSEQ multiplex PCR, lists solely in-frame clones and lacks some. Found here are about 110,000 clones, around 92% of them singletons; the top ten hold under 0.75%. The sequencing sample was made of Tregs sorted from blood. All receptors come from a human donor in good health. The CDR3 runs from the conserved cysteine through the conserved F or W. The D gene is left open where the match is weak. For some rows the clone size is stated as once, few or many, or as a class when expanded; others skip it.

CASSAQGLTKAFF,TGTGCCAGCAGTGCCCAGGGGCTAACGAAAGCTTTCTTT,TRBV7-2,-,13,TRBJ1-1,-
CASSRDYRGELFF,TGTGCCAGCAGCCGGGACTACCGGGGGGAGCTGTTTTTT,TRBV6-1,-,13,TRBJ2-2,TRBD2
CASSELPGVHGYTF,TGTGCCAGCAGTGAACTTCCAGGGGTCCATGGCTACACCTTC,TRBV6-1,-,14,TRBJ1-2,-
CASSLGDYYNEQFF,TGCGCCAGCAGCTTAGGGGACTACTACAATGAGCAGTTCTTC,TRBV5-1,-,14,TRBJ2-1,TRBD2
CASSQSNQPQHF,TGTGCCAGCTCACAAAGCAATCAGCCCCAGCATTTT,TRBV18,-,12,TRBJ1-5,-
CASSYTNFGDMNTEAFF,TGTGCCAGCAGTTACACAAATTTCGGGGACATGAACACTGAAGCTTTCTTT,TRBV27,-,17,TRBJ1-1,-
CASSWTSSGIRGEQFF,TGCGCCAGCAGCTGGACCTCTAGCGGAATTCGTGGTGAGCAGTTCTTC,TRBV5-1,-,16,TRBJ2-1,TRBD2
CASSFLGQGEGYTF,TGTGCCAGCAGTTTTTTAGGACAGGGGGAAGGCTACACCTTC,TRBV27,-,14,TRBJ1-2,TRBD1
CASSYGQGADTQYF,TGTGCCAGCAGTTACGGACAGGGTGCAGATACGCAGTATTTT,TRBV6-5,-,14,TRBJ2-3,TRBD1
CASSSPTGGGEAFF,TGTGCCAGCAGTTCCCCCACGGGGGGGGGTGAAGCTTTCTTT,TRBV6-6,once,14,TRBJ1-1,-
CASTLTGTVSYEQYF,TGTGCCAGCACCCTAACCGGGACAGTCTCCTACGAGCAGTACTTC,TRBV6-1,-,15,TRBJ2-7,TRBD1
CASSQHYEQFF,TGTGCCAGCAGCCAGCACTACGAGCAGTTCTTC,TRBV14,once,11,TRBJ2-1,-
CATSELAVADTQYF,TGTGCCACCTCGGAGCTAGCGGTTGCAGATACGCAGTATTTT,TRBV2,-,14,TRBJ2-3,TRBD2